The 23 T cell receptor beta chains below come from one sample, sequenced in a study of shared clonotypes between healthy human individuals. CD45RO-negative cells were positively selected for CCR7, leaving out terminally differentiated effector memory CD45RA+ cells. Assay: immunoSEQ multiplex PCR; the TCRdb copy retains only in-frame clones and omits some. Among about 1,800,000 clones listed, approximately 95% were seen once. The sample was naive CD8+ T cells sorted from blood. These receptors came from a young man in good health.

The chain has TRBV5-1 and TRBJ2-1; TRBD2 agrees at 7 bases. The CDR3 covers 13 residues. In germline, CDR1 is SGHRS, CDR2 YFSETQ. The trim removed 3 bases at V and 9 bases at J, leaving 6 bases unmatched. The CDR3 region is CASSSTVAGEQFF. CDR3 DNA: TGCGCCAGCAGCTCGACGGTAGCGGGTGAGCAGTTCTTC.

About this clone itself: Other DNA sequences in this specimen translate into the identical CDR3. J is TRBJ1-5 and V is TRBV27, with 7 positions matching TRBD1. Germline V gene sequence: CDR1 MNHEY, CDR2 SMNVEV (reference sequence). The CDR3 contains 15 residues. V gave up 6 bases and J gave up 2 bases; unmatched junction bases: 7. The chain's CDR3 is CASSPTGVGNQPQHF. CDR3 DNA: TGTGCCAGCAGCCCCACAGGGGTGGGCAATCAGCCCCAGCATTTT.

The genes are TRBV27 and TRBJ2-1; 9 nucleotides agree with TRBD2. Trimming at V came to 4 bases and at J to 7 bases, leaving 8 bases not matched to a gene. Germline assignment: CDR1 MNHEY and CDR2 SMNVEV (reference sequence). The CDR3 contains 15 residues. CDR3 residues: CASSWVRGGLNEQFF. CDR3 bases: TGTGCCAGCAGTTGGGTGCGGGGGGGCCTTAATGAGCAGTTCTTC.

As for this clone: The sample contains more than one DNA sequence encoding this CDR3. DNA for the CDR3: TGTGCCAGCAGCTACGGGACAGGAGCCTACGAGCAGTACTTC. Protein: CASSYGTGAYEQYF. V gene TRBV7-9 combines with J gene TRBJ2-7; 8 bases are shared with TRBD1. Germline assignment: CDR1 SEHNR and CDR2 FQNEAQ (reference sequence). This CDR3 is 14 amino acids long. With 4 bases clipped from V and 2 bases from J, the junction kept 4 bases outside the gene matches.

As concerns this clone: The identical CDR3 is also encoded by other nucleotide sequences in the sample. The DNA for the CDR3 is TGTGCCTGGTCGACCGGGACAGGGACCTACGAGCAGTACTTC. It is translated as CAWSTGTGTYEQYF. The chain joins TRBV30 to TRBJ2-7; 9 bases map to TRBD1. V lost 5 bases and J lost 2; bases outside the gene matches: 7. The CDR3 has 14 amino acids. Germline lookup yields CDR1 GTSNPN and CDR2 SVGIG (reference sequence).

This sequence joins TRBV2 and TRBJ2-5; 14 bases match TRBD2. Trimming at V came to 5 bases and at J to 3 bases, leaving 8 bases not matched to a gene. CDR3 size: 17 residues. In germline, CDR1 is SNHLY, CDR2 FYNNEI. The CDR3 nucleotides read TGTGCCAGCAGTCCCCTGCCGGGACTAGCGGGGGAAGAGACCCAGTACTTC. Its translation is CASSPLPGLAGEETQYF.

Notes on this clone: The same CDR3 is also encoded by other DNA sequences in this sample. This chain uses TRBV5-6 with TRBJ2-3; maybe TRBD1 (5 bases). CDR1 is SGHDT and CDR2 is YYEEEE in the germline V gene. This CDR3 spans 13 amino acids. Trimming cost V 1 base and J 4 bases, with 7 bases left between them. The CDR3 spells CASSLQGSDTQYF. The CDR3 DNA is TGTGCCAGCAGCTTGCAGGGATCAGATACGCAGTATTTT.

The genes are TRBV4-1 and TRBJ2-1; 7 bases fit TRBD1. Germline V CDR1 and CDR2: MGHRA, YSYEKL. The CDR3 is 15 amino acids. V was clipped by 4 bases and J by 4 bases; unmatched bases: 7. The CDR3, as DNA: TGCGCCAGCAGCCTTCAGGGGGATTTTTACAATGAGCAGTTCTTC. Translating gives CASSLQGDFYNEQFF.

About this clone: The sample has other DNA sequences that encode this CDR3 too. This sequence joins TRBV27 and TRBJ2-2; D not certain. Germline CDR1 reads MNHEY; CDR2 reads SMNVEV (reference sequence). V gave up 2 bases and J gave up 0 bases, with 4 bases separating them. The length of the CDR3 is 14 residues. CDR3 in DNA: TGTGCCAGCAGTTTAGGAACGAACACCGGGGAGCTGTTTTTT. This sequence encodes CASSLGTNTGELFF.

J is TRBJ2-7 and V is TRBV5-6; a possible D gene is TRBD2 (6 bases). The CDR3 is 14 residues long. V was trimmed by 5 bases and J by 4 bases, leaving 16 bases between them. Germline lookup yields CDR1 SGHDT and CDR2 YYEEEE. CDR3 sequence: CASSKRPGGYEQYF. In DNA form, the CDR3 reads TGTGCCAGCAGTAAGCGCCCTGGGGGGTACGAGCAGTACTTC. Full variable domain (missing parts from reference TRBV5-6 and TRBJ2-7): DAGVTQSPTHLIKTRGQQVTLRCSPKSGHDTVSWYQQALGQGPQFIFQYYEEEERQRGNFPDRFSGHQFPNYSSELNVNALLLGDSALYLCASSKRPGGYEQYFGPGTRLTVT.

This rearrangement joins TRBV7-2 to TRBJ2-7, with 9 bases fitting TRBD1. Germline lookup yields CDR1 SGHTA and CDR2 FQGNSA. This CDR3 has 17 residues. V was pared by 4 bases and J by 4 bases, with 14 bases of the junction left unmatched. The CDR3 reads CASSSPTLDRGLYEQYF. Here the CDR3 DNA reads TGTGCCAGCAGCTCTCCTACCCTGGACAGGGGATTGTACGAGCAGTACTTC.

This clone was observed once. In the same sample, other DNA sequences code for this CDR3. The V call is TRBV20-1, the J call TRBJ2-7; a weak D match, TRBD1 (5 bases). V was cut by 6 bases and J by 1 base, with 7 bases left in between. The CDR3 totals 11 residues. CDR1 is DFQATT, CDR2 SNEGSKA, per germline (reference sequence). As DNA, the CDR3 is TGCAGTGCCCAGGGTTCCTACGAGCAGTACTTC. Encoded protein: CSAQGSYEQYF.

J is TRBJ1-2 and V is TRBV4-1, with D possibly TRBD1 on 5 matching bases. V was trimmed by 4 bases and J by 6 bases, leaving 18 bases between them. Germline assignment: CDR1 MGHRA and CDR2 YSYEKL. This CDR3 has 15 amino acids. The CDR3 DNA is TGCGCCAGCAGCCCACACACAGGAATTCTGGATGGCTACACCTTC. Translation: CASSPHTGILDGYTF.

The chain links TRBV9 to TRBJ2-7; 7 positions match TRBD1. The length of the CDR3 is 15 residues. The V gene end was trimmed by 3 bases and the J gene end by 5 bases; junction bases not matched to a gene: 11. Germline assignment: CDR1 SGDLS and CDR2 YYNGEE. The CDR3 loop reads CASSATPGQQDEQYF. The CDR3 coding sequence is TGTGCCAGCAGCGCAACACCGGGACAGCAGGACGAGCAGTACTTC. The full variable domain, completed using reference TRBV9 and TRBJ2-7, is DSGVTQTPKHLITATGQRVTLRCSPRSGDLSVYWYQQSLDQGLQFLIQYYNGEERAKGNILERFSAQQFPDLHSELNLSSLELGDSALYFCASSATPGQQDEQYFGPGTRLTVT.

Note on this clone: Other DNA variants within this sample encode the same CDR3. The rearrangement uses TRBV7-9 and TRBJ2-2; a possible D gene is TRBD2 (6 bases). This CDR3 spans 15 amino acids. Germline loops: CDR1 SEHNR, CDR2 FQNEAQ (reference sequence). Trimming took 5 bases from V and 5 from J, leaving 15 bases between them. The CDR3 loop reads CASSPRTGGTGELFF. The DNA of the CDR3 is TGTGCCAGCAGCCCTCGGACTGGGGGGACCGGGGAGCTGTTTTTT.

The chain recombines TRBV10-3 with TRBJ2-2; TRBD2 is a possible D gene (5 bases). The length of the CDR3 is 12 residues. CDR1 and CDR2 from the germline V gene are ENHRY and SYGVKD. Trimming left V 10 bases short and J 3 bases short, with 9 bases between. In nucleotides, the CDR3 is TGTGCCACGAGGGTTGACACCGGGGAGCTGTTTTTT. Its translation is CATRVDTGELFF.

The CDR3: CASSPRRDGGPGELFF. DNA for the CDR3: TGTGCCAGCTCACCACGGAGAGACGGGGGCCCCGGGGAGCTGTTTTTT. This chain joins TRBV18 and TRBJ2-2, with D perhaps matching TRBD1 or TRBD2 (6 bases each). Germline-derived CDR1 and CDR2 are KGHSH and LQKENI. The V end lost 1 base, the J end lost 6 bases, and 15 bases lay between the germline ends. The CDR3 consists of 16 residues. Filled out from reference TRBV18 and TRBJ2-2, the complete variable domain reads NAGVMQNPRHLVRRRGQEARLRCSPMKGHSHVYWYRQLPEEGLKFMVYLQKENIIDESGMPKERFSAEFPKEGPSILRIQQVVRGDSAAYFCASSPRRDGGPGELFFGEGSRLTVL.

The V call is TRBV4-1, the J call TRBJ2-5; weak D call: TRBD2 (5 bases). The J call may be mistaken, given a closer DNA end match to TRBJ2-7. CDR3 length: 16 amino acids. CDR1 is MGHRA, CDR2 YSYEKL, per germline. The CDR3 DNA follows: TGCGCCAGCAGCCAAGTCTCAGTGGACTCCTCCTACGAGCAGTACTTC. Translating it yields CASSQVSVDSSYEQYF.

The rearrangement joins TRBV27 to TRBJ2-1; D unclear. Germline CDR1 reads MNHEY; CDR2 reads SMNVEV (reference sequence). CDR3 length: 15 amino acids. Trimming took off 6 bases at V and 0 bases at J, with 12 bases between the two ends. As DNA, the CDR3 is TGTGCCAGCAGCGCCGGGCCTAGCTCCTACAATGAGCAGTTCTTC. This gives the protein CASSAGPSSYNEQFF.

The chain carries TRBV7-9 and TRBJ2-2, with 8 positions matching TRBD1. Losses at the gene ends were 9 bases for V and 1 base for J; bases not matched to a gene: 1. CDR3 length: 13 amino acids. Germline values: CDR1 SEHNR, CDR2 FQNEAQ (reference sequence). Here the CDR3 reads CARGTGNTGELFF. The CDR3 nucleotides are TGTGCCAGGGGGACAGGGAACACCGGGGAGCTGTTTTTT.

The CDR3 DNA reads as TGTGCCAGCAGCTTATCAACTAGCGGGGTATTCGAAGAGACCCAGTACTTC. This codes for CASSLSTSGVFEETQYF. This chain connects TRBV7-9 to TRBJ2-5; 10 nucleotides agree with TRBD2. The CDR3 length is 17 residues. Trimming removed 2 bases from V and 3 bases from J; junction bases left unmatched: 9. Germline CDR1 reads SEHNR; CDR2 reads FQNEAQ (reference sequence).

J is TRBJ1-1 and V is TRBV7-9, with 7 bases identical to TRBD1. V shed 2 bases, J shed 11 bases, and the junction held 5 bases outside the gene matches. CDR1 SEHNR and CDR2 FQNEAQ come from the germline V gene (reference sequence). The CDR3 has 12 amino acids. This chain's CDR3 is CASSLQGGAAFF. CDR3 DNA: TGTGCCAGCAGCTTACAAGGGGGCGCGGCTTTCTTT.

The J gene is TRBJ1-2, the V gene TRBV19; D gene ambiguous. Trimming cost V 0 bases and J 4 bases, with 9 bases left between them. There are 14 residues in the CDR3. Germline V lookup: CDR1 LNHDA, CDR2 SQIVND (reference sequence). CDR3 nucleotide sequence: TGTGCCAGTAGTATAGATCTGGACTTCTATGGCTACACCTTC. Its protein product is CASSIDLDFYGYTF.